This TCR beta chain was sequenced in a study of prognosis after radiotherapy for stage I lung cancer (dated by TCRdb to the early 2020s). Regarding the study in general: Between April 2018 and January 2019, approximately 20 stage I NSCLC patients were enrolled in Nanjing, China. The study included fourteen patients with newly diagnosed primary stage I lung tumors and roughly 5 with oligometastatic NSCLC after surgical resection of the primary tumor. Every patient was regarded as medically inoperable, because of comorbidities in some twelve cases and refusal of surgery in roughly 7 cases. Ages in the cohort of about a dozen men and over 5 women ranged from about 50 to 90 years, with a median of 74. On tumor histology, 11 to 12 patients had adenocarcinoma and several had squamous cell carcinoma. SBRT was delivered in 3 to 5 fractions with a biologically effective dose of at least 100 Gy, and image-guided IMRT or VMAT was used for delivery. Concurrent therapy was not administered to any patient alongside SBRT. About 20% of the 19 patients developed distant metastases after SBRT, at a median of approximately 7 months; the other 15 showed no significant progression. The study profiled peripheral blood TCR beta repertoires from stage I NSCLC patients before and after stereotactic body radiotherapy and related them to distant failure. The study sequenced approximately 40 blood samples from roughly 20 patients, one before and one after SBRT per patient. General study outcomes and caveats: TRBV and TRBJ usage frequencies reportedly differed by metastasis status, in two V genes at baseline and in eight or nine V and two J genes after SBRT. A decrease in unique TCR clone counts was observed after SBRT (median approximately 9,800 before versus more than 6,000 after; Wilcoxon paired P=0.011). Whether the expanded TCR clones were tumor-specific was not determined. None of the reported P values were adjusted for multiple comparisons. Post-SBRT Shannon entropy and its change from baseline were lower in patients who developed distant metastases; baseline Shannon entropy was not associated with metastases. The small cohort and short follow-up limited the study, so independent validation of the findings is needed.

A history of other malignancies or of prior chemotherapy or radiotherapy was absent in all patients, and node-negative disease was shown on CT and PET/CT in all patients. At each of two time points, 4.5 to 7.5 milliliters of peripheral venous blood were collected in EDTA tubes. Ficoll-Paque Plus density-gradient centrifugation was used to isolate PBMCs. Right after collection, samples were kept at -80 degrees C until analysis. Two rounds of multiplex PCR were used to amplify the TCR beta CDR3 region from genomic DNA. In the first round of PCR, primers specific to each TRBV and TRBJ gene were used, and the primer sequences are filed in Chinese patent CN105087789A. Universal primers were used in the second round of PCR. The Roche High Pure PCR Template Preparation Kit was used to extract genomic DNA from frozen PBMCs. The libraries underwent paired-end sequencing with 151 bp reads on an Illumina HiSeq 3000. The original methods were these. CutAdapt was used to discard raw reads that did not contain the multiplex PCR primer sequences. Using PEAR, the high-quality paired reads were merged into contigs. By alignment to reference sequences, MiXCR assigned TRB V, D and J gene segments to each contig. To remove sequencing errors, CDR3 sequences were clustered according to base quality and sequence similarity. Shannon entropy, normalized by the natural log of the productive TCR sequence number, served as the measure of diversity. To get clonality, Shannon entropy was divided by the natural log of the number of unique clonotypes, and that result was subtracted from one. The Youden index of ROC curves was used to select progression-free survival cut-offs for repertoire metrics, and analyses were performed in R 3.5.3. TCRdb itself trimmed the public reads at Q25 with fastp, ran MiXCR and retained productive beta chains. Each CDR3 protein gets just one entry, which takes the most common genes and DNA from the rows behind it. These V and J calls are TCRdb output, not the study's own analysis. Recorded for this sample are more than 25,000 distinct CDR3 sequences; around 30% of them occurred a single time. The ten largest account for 30% to 35% of the sample.

Counted from cysteine to phenylalanine, this CDR3 has 15 amino acids. This entry keeps only the CDR3 DNA: 45 bases, framed from base 1. Relative to germline, V is 5 bases shorter and J is 1 base shorter, with 14 bases between their ends. Based on the germline V gene, the CDR1 and CDR2 sequences are MNHEY and SVGEGT. Concerning this clonotype itself: Its antigen has not been determined. This may be a read error, as it is one base from a much larger clone.

The chain joins TRBV6-2 or TRBV6-3 to TRBJ1-1; the D segment cannot be called with confidence. Sequences were derived from PBMCs, sampled before or after stereotactic body radiation therapy (not recorded which). The clonotype comes from a donor aged 50 or older with non-small cell lung cancer. The DNA is as follows: TGTGCCAGCAGTGACCAACAGCTTTCGAACACTGAAGCTTTCTTT. The translation is CASSDQQLSNTEAFF.